This T cell receptor (beta chain) is drawn from a study of T cell responses to AZD1222 COVID-19 vaccine. This table comes from immunoSEQ multiplex PCR, and its TCRdb copy is limited to in-frame clones, with some not included. Among over 95,000 clones, around 85% were seen once, and the ten largest hold 14%. Looked up from germline, CDR1 is LNHDA and CDR2 is SQIVND (reference sequence). Between the trimmed V and J ends, which lost 3 bases and 6 bases, there was a span of 15 bases. This CDR3 contains 15 residues. The chain carries TRBV19 and TRBJ1-5; D is unresolved. Sample: peripheral blood, taken 28 days after the second AZD1222 dose. This receptor was taken from an adult who received the AZD1222 COVID-19 vaccine. The CDR3, as DNA: TGTGCCAGTAGTATCAATTTCGTCCCGGGTCAGCCCCAGCATTTT. Its translation: CASSINFVPGQPQHF.